This T cell receptor (beta chain) was retrieved from a study of blood T cell repertoires in COVID-19. Study in general: Acute and convalescent COVID-19 specimens originated in the United States, Italy and Spain. Sample material is recorded as cDNA or gDNA derived from T cells, B-cell-depleted T cells, or PBMCs.

How the authors handled the data: Using reference gene primer amplification, nucleated cell counts were estimated. The assay was immunoSEQ multiplex PCR, and TCRdb's table has in-frame clones only and misses some. V and J calls and clone size come straight from that table; D and trimming were deduced from the DNA. In the table there are 95,000 to 150,000 clones, around 87% of which are singletons. The CDR3 is made up of 13 amino acids. V gave up 4 bases and J gave up 6 bases; unmatched junction bases: 3. Germline V gene data show CDR1 as LGHDT and CDR2 as YNNKEL (reference sequence). The source of this sequence is a woman in her seventies with acute or convalescent COVID-19. The V and J genes are TRBV3-1 (or the pseudogene TRBV3-2) and TRBJ2-7; 10 nucleotides match TRBD2. Sequencing was performed on peripheral blood. The CDR3 protein is CASSPRTSGEQYF. The CDR3 DNA follows: TGTGCCAGCAGCCCCCGGACTAGCGGCGAGCAGTACTTC.